A single sample is the source of the 7 T cell receptor beta chains below, sequenced in a study of shared clonotypes between healthy human individuals. TCRdb keeps only in-frame clones here, not all; method: immunoSEQ multiplex PCR. The table lists millions of clones, approximately 93% of them singletons, with under 0.45% in the top ten. Sequencing was done on a sample of naive CD4+ T cells from PBMCs. Sample subset: CD45RA+ positively selected. The receptor set was obtained from a man younger than 30 in good health. Some clones in this sample may be carry-over from other donors' samples.

This clone was seen a handful of times. V usage is TRBV19 and J usage is TRBJ2-7; a weak D match, TRBD1 (6 bases). Trimming stripped 3 bases from V and 3 bases from J, with 6 bases between. CDR3 length equals 12 residues. From germline, CDR1 is LNHDA and CDR2 SQIVND (reference sequence). This CDR3 reads CASSMGHYEQYF. CDR3 bases: TGTGCCAGTAGTATGGGACACTACGAGCAGTACTTC.

V and J are TRBV2 and TRBJ1-5, with 7 nucleotides matching TRBD1. Looked up from germline, CDR1 is SNHLY and CDR2 is FYNNEI. The CDR3 runs 14 residues. V shed 6 bases and J 4 bases; nucleotides not matched to a gene: 6. The CDR3 here is CASRVTGENQPQHF. The CDR3 nucleotides read TGTGCCAGCAGGGTTACAGGGGAAAATCAGCCCCAGCATTTT.

This clone was detected once. The chain carries TRBV4-1 and TRBJ2-7; D gene ambiguous. The CDR3 contains 12 residues. Per germline, CDR1 MGHRA and CDR2 YSYEKL. V was cut by 3 bases and J by 7 bases, with 10 bases left in between. CDR3: CASSQGIGEQYF. CDR3 coding DNA: TGCGCCAGCAGCCAGGGGATCGGGGAGCAGTACTTC.

The rearrangement joins TRBV6-5 to TRBJ2-3, with 10 bases identical to TRBD1. Germline CDR1 is MNHEY and CDR2 is SVGAGI. This CDR3 has 16 residues. V gave up 4 bases and J gave up 1 base; unmatched junction bases: 5. The CDR3 here is CASSSSGTGGTDTQYF. CDR3 nucleotides: TGTGCCAGCAGTTCCTCCGGGACAGGGGGCACAGATACGCAGTATTTT.

V and J are TRBV5-1 and TRBJ1-4; no definite D call. This CDR3 region has 19 residues. Germline values: CDR1 SGHRS, CDR2 YFSETQ. Trimming left V 4 bases short and J 2 bases short, with 24 bases between. As DNA, the CDR3 is TGCGCCAGCAGCCCGGAATCCCCTAGACTGGGTCTCACTAATGAAAAACTGTTTTTT. Amino acid sequence: CASSPESPRLGLTNEKLFF.

As DNA, the CDR3 is TGCGCCAGCAGCCCCGGGAGTTTGGAGACCCAGTACTTC. It specifies CASSPGSLETQYF. This chain links TRBV5-1 with TRBJ2-5; D possibly corresponds to TRBD2 (6 bases). V dropped 4 bases and J dropped 5 bases, with 12 bases sitting between them. Germline V gene sequence: CDR1 SGHRS, CDR2 YFSETQ. CDR3 length equals 13 residues. Full variable domain (missing parts from reference TRBV5-1 and TRBJ2-5): KAGVTQTPRYLIKTRGQQVTLSCSPISGHRSVSWYQQTPGQGLQFLFEYFSETQRNKGNFPGRFSGRQFSNSRSEMNVSTLELGDSALYLCASSPGSLETQYFGPGTRLLVL.

V and J are TRBV15 and TRBJ2-1; the D gene is possibly TRBD2 (5 bases). Germline V gene lookup returns CDR1 LNHNV and CDR2 YYDKDF (reference sequence). This CDR3 region has 15 residues. V was trimmed by 0 bases and J by 3 bases, leaving 9 bases between them. CDR3 coding DNA: TGTGCCACCAGCAGAGATGGACTTAACTACAATGAGCAGTTCTTC. Amino acids: CATSRDGLNYNEQFF.